The present T cell receptor (beta chain) was sequenced within a study of blood T cell repertoires in COVID-19. Assay used: immunoSEQ multiplex PCR; TCRdb lists only in-frame clones, some missing. Of fewer than 70,000 clones in the sample, 70% to 85% were seen once. The sample consisted of peripheral blood. This TCR came from a woman aged 55-75 years with acute or convalescent COVID-19.

The CDR3 loop reads CAISETGSGEKLFF. The CDR3 DNA reads as TGTGCCATCAGCGAAACCGGGAGCGGAGAAAAACTGTTTTTT. This chain links TRBV10-3 with TRBJ1-4; D ambiguous. This CDR3 spans 14 amino acids. V shed 6 bases and J shed 8 bases, with 16 bases lying between them. Germline loops: CDR1 ENHRY, CDR2 SYGVKD.